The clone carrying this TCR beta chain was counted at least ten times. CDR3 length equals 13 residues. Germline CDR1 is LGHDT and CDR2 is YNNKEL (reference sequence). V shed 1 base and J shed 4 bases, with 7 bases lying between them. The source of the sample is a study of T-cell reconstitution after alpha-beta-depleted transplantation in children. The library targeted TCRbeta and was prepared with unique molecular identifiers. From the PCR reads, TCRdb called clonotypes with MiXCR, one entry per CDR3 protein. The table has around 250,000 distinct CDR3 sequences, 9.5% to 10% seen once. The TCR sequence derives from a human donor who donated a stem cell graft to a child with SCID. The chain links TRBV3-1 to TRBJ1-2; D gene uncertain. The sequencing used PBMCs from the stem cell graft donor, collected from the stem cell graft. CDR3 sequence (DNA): TGTGCCAGCAGCCAAGGTCGGGGCTATGGCTACACCTTC. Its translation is CASSQGRGYGYTF. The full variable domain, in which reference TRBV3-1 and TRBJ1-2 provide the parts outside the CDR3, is DTAVSQTPKYLVTQMGNDKSIKCEQNLGHDTMYWYKQDSKKFLKIMFSYNNKELIINETVPNRFSPKSPDKAHLNLHINSLELGDSAVYFCASSQGRGYGYTFGSGTRLTVV.